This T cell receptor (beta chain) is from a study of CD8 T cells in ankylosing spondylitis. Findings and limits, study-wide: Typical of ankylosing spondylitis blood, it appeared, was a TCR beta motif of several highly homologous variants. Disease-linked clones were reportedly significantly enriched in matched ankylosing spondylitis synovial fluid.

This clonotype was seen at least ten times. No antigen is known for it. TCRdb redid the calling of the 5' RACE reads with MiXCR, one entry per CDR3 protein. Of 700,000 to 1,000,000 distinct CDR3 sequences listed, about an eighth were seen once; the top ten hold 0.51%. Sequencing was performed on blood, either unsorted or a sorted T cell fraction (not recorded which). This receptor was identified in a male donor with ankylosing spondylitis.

The CDR3 bases are TGTGCCAGCGACGACCTCGTCCAAAACTATGGCTACACCTTC. Encoded protein: CASDDLVQNYGYTF. The chain links TRBV6-1 to TRBJ1-2; D gene uncertain. The CDR3 runs 14 residues. Trimming cost V 8 bases and J 2 bases, with 15 bases left between them. CDR1 MNHNS and CDR2 SASEGT come from the germline V gene.